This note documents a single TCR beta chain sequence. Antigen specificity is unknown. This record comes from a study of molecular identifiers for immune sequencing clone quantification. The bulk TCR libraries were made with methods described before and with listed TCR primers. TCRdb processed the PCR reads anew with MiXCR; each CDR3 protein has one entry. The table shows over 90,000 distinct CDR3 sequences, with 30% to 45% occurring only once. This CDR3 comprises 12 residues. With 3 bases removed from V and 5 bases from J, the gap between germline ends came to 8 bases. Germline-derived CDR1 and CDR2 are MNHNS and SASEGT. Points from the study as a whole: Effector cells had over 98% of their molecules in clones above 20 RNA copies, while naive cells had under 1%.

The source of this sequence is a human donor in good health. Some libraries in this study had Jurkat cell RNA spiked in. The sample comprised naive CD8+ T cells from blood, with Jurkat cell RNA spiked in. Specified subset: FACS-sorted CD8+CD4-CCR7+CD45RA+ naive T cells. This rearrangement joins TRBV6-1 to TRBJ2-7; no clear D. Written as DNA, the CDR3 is TGTGCCAGCAGTGATTGGCGGAACGAGCAGTACTTC. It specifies CASSDWRNEQYF.